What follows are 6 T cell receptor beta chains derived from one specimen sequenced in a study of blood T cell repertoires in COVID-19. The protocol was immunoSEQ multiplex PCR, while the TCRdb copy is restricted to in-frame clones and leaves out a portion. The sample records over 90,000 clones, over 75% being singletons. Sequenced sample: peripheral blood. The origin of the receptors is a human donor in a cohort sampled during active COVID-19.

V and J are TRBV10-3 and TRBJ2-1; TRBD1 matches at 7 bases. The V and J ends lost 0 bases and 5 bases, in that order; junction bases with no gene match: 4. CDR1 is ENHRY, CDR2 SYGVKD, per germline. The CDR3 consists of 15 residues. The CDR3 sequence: CAISESDRAHNEQFF. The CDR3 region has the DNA TGTGCCATCAGTGAGTCAGACAGGGCACACAATGAGCAGTTCTTC.

The DNA for the CDR3 is TGCGCCAGCAGCTTAACGGGACTGGCGAACACCGGGGAGCTGTTTTTT. It is translated as CASSLTGLANTGELFF. This rearrangement joins TRBV5-1 to TRBJ2-2, with a possible D match to TRBD2 (6 bases). V was pared by 2 bases and J by 0 bases, with 11 bases between. Germline V CDR1 and CDR2: SGHRS, YFSETQ. CDR3 length: 16 residues.

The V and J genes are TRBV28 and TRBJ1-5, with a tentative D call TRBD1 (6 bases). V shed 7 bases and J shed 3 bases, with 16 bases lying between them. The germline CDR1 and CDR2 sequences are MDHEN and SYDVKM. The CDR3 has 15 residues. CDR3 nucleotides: TGTGCCAGCATCCGCGGGGGGCCCACCAATCAGCCCCAGCATTTT. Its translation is CASIRGGPTNQPQHF.

The DNA for the CDR3 is TGTGCCAGCAGTCCAGTCGGGGGGGCTGGGGCCAACGTCCTGACTTTC. It is translated as CASSPVGGAGANVLTF. This rearrangement joins TRBV27 to TRBJ2-6; TRBD2 matches 8 bases. In germline, CDR1 is MNHEY, CDR2 SMNVEV (reference sequence). The CDR3 runs to 16 residues. Trimming took 5 bases from V and 2 from J; bases not matched to a gene: 5.

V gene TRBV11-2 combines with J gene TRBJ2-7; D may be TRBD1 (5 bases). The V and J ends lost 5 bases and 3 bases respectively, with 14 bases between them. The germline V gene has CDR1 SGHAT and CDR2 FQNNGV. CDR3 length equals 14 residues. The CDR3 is CASSLGQGYYEQYF. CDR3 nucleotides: TGTGCCAGCAGCCTCGGGCAGGGATACTACGAGCAGTACTTC.

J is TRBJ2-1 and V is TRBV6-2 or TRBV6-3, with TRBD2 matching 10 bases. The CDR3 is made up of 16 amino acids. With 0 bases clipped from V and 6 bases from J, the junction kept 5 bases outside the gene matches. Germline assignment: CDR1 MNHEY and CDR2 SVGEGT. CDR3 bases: TGTGCCAGCAGTTACTCGAAAGCGGGAGGGTTCAATGAGCAGTTCTTC. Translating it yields CASSYSKAGGFNEQFF.